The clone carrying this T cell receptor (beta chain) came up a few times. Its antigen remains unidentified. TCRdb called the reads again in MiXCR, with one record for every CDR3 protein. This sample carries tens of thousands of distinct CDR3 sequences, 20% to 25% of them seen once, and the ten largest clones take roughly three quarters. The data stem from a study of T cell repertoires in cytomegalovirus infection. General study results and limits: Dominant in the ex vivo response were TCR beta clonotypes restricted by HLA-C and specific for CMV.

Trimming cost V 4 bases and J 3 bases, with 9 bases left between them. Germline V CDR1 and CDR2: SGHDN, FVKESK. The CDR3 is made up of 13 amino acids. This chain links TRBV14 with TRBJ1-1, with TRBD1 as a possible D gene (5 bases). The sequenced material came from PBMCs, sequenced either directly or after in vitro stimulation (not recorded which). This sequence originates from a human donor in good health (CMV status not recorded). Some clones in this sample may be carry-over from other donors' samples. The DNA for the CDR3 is TGTGCCAGCAGCCTTGGGACTCACACTGAAGCTTTCTTT. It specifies CASSLGTHTEAFF.